These 25 T cell receptor beta chains share one sample of origin, sequenced in a study of lymphopenia after photon versus proton radiotherapy. Method: immunoSEQ multiplex PCR; TCRdb's copy keeps in-frame clones and lacks some. The sample holds 25,000 to 30,000 clones, over 85% seen once. This sample comprised peripheral blood, obtained from a patient treated with photon-based radiotherapy. The receptors shown here come from a woman between 45 and 60 years old with cholangiocarcinoma.

V gene TRBV10-3 combines with J gene TRBJ2-3; no clear D. Germline V gene sequence: CDR1 ENHRY, CDR2 SYGVKD. With 8 bases removed from V and 3 bases from J, the gap between germline ends came to 3 bases. The CDR3 length is 10 residues. CDR3 DNA sequence: TGTGCCATCGGAACAGATACGCAGTATTTT. Translated: CAIGTDTQYF.

This chain connects TRBV11-2 to TRBJ2-6; D remains ambiguous. Germline V gene data show CDR1 as SGHAT and CDR2 as FQNNGV. Deletions cut 2 bases from V and 4 bases from J, with 9 bases between. The CDR3 length is 15 residues. Here the CDR3 DNA reads TGTGCCAGCAGCTTATTTGCTCAAGGGGCCAACGTCCTGACTTTC. It codes for CASSLFAQGANVLTF. Full variable domain (outside the CDR3, taken from reference TRBV11-2 and TRBJ2-6): EAGVAQSPRYKIIEKRQSVAFWCNPISGHATLYWYQQILGQGPKLLIQFQNNGVVDDSQLPKDRFSAERLKGVDSTLKIQPAKLEDSAVYLCASSLFAQGANVLTFGAGSRLTVL.

The genes are TRBV7-8 and TRBJ2-7, with D maybe TRBD1 (5 bases). This CDR3 region has 15 residues. The germline V gene encodes CDR1 SGHVS and CDR2 FQNEAQ. The V gene lost 4 bases and the J gene lost 5 bases, with 18 bases spanning the gap. CDR3 sequence (DNA): TGTGCCAGCAGCTACGCTCTCAGGGCCCCCCACGAGCAGTACTTC. It is translated as CASSYALRAPHEQYF.

The chain recombines TRBV4-3 with TRBJ2-6; D may be TRBD1 (5 bases). V lost 1 base, J lost 1 base, and 14 bases lay in between. This CDR3 comprises 18 residues. Germline V gene lookup returns CDR1 LGHNA and CDR2 YSLEER. CDR3: CASSQGAGIGSGANVLTF. The CDR3 nucleotides read TGCGCCAGCAGCCAAGGGGCAGGGATAGGTTCTGGGGCCAACGTCCTGACTTTC.

The V gene is TRBV15, the J gene TRBJ1-3; D remains ambiguous. The CDR3 loop spans 17 amino acids. The V gene lost 0 bases and the J gene lost 3 bases, with 15 bases spanning the gap. The germline CDR1 and CDR2 sequences are LNHNV and YYDKDF (reference sequence). This CDR3 is CATSRDMPSLYGNTIYF. As DNA, the CDR3 is TGTGCCACCAGCAGAGATATGCCGTCTCTTTATGGAAACACCATATATTTT.

The J gene is TRBJ1-1, the V gene TRBV5-1, with D perhaps TRBD1 (6 bases). The germline V gene has CDR1 SGHRS and CDR2 YFSETQ. V was shortened by 6 bases and J by 7 bases, with 13 bases between the two germline ends. The CDR3 is made up of 12 amino acids. The CDR3 nucleotides read TGCGCCAGCAAGGACAGCGGGATTGAAGCTTTCTTT. Protein sequence: CASKDSGIEAFF.

This clone was found a few times. This chain's CDR3 is CASSRPTGSGNTIYF. The CDR3 DNA reads as TGTGCCAGCAGCCGACCGACAGGGTCTGGAAACACCATATATTTT. The genes are TRBV7-9 and TRBJ1-3; 7 bases match TRBD1. This CDR3 contains 15 residues. The V gene's germline CDR1 is SEHNR and CDR2 FQNEAQ (reference sequence). Unmatched junction bases numbered 5, after V lost 5 bases and J lost 1 base.

V gene TRBV7-8 combines with J gene TRBJ1-5, with D hard to call. Per the germline V gene, CDR1 is SGHVS and CDR2 is FQNEAQ. The CDR3 is 15 amino acids. V lost 4 bases, J lost 0 bases, and 10 bases lay in between. As DNA, the CDR3 is TGTGCCAGCAGCTCGGAATACGTTAGCAATCAGCCCCAGCATTTT. As protein: CASSSEYVSNQPQHF.

About this clone: Different DNA sequences within this sample yield the same CDR3. The genes are TRBV11-2 and TRBJ1-2, with 8 bases lining up with TRBD1. With 5 bases clipped from V and 5 bases from J, the junction kept 10 bases outside the gene matches. CDR1 and CDR2 (germline): SGHAT, FQNNGV. The CDR3 is made up of 15 amino acids. This CDR3 is CASSLRQGWLYGYTF. CDR3 sequence (DNA): TGTGCCAGCAGCCTCCGACAGGGGTGGTTGTATGGCTACACCTTC.

The genes are TRBV18 and TRBJ1-1; D ambiguous. This CDR3 has 12 amino acids. Germline-derived CDR1 and CDR2 are KGHSH and LQKENI. V lost 2 bases and J lost 3, with 4 bases in between. CDR3 DNA: TGTGCCAGCTCACCATCTTACACTGAAGCTTTCTTT. It yields the protein CASSPSYTEAFF.

The V and J genes are TRBV5-5 and TRBJ1-1, with D unclear. The V end was cut by 0 bases, the J end by 2 bases, with 11 bases between. The CDR3 is made up of 15 amino acids. Germline assignment: CDR1 SGHKS and CDR2 YYEKEE (reference sequence). The CDR3 DNA reads TGTGCCAGCAGCTTGGACACCTCTCCAAACACTGAAGCTTTCTTT. It encodes CASSLDTSPNTEAFF. Based on the CDR3 plus reference TRBV5-5 and TRBJ1-1, the full variable domain is DAGVTQSPTHLIKTRGQQVTLRCSPISGHKSVSWYQQVLGQGPQFIFQYYEKEERGRGNFPDRFSARQFPNYSSELNVNALLLGDSALYLCASSLDTSPNTEAFFGQGTRLTVV.

The chain links TRBV7-8 to TRBJ1-5; D is perhaps TRBD1 (6 bases). The V end was cut by 5 bases, the J end by 5 bases, with 16 bases between. Germline V CDR1 and CDR2: SGHVS, FQNEAQ. CDR3 length: 15 amino acids. The CDR3 coding sequence is TGTGCCAGCAGCCCCACCCAGACAGGTTATCAGCCCCAGCATTTT. Protein: CASSPTQTGYQPQHF.

As DNA, the CDR3 is TGTGCCAGCAGAAGACAGGGAAGGGTGGAGACCCAGTACTTC. It specifies CASRRQGRVETQYF. This chain joins TRBV7-2 and TRBJ2-5, with 7 bases fitting TRBD1. V lost 6 bases, J lost 5 bases, and 9 bases stayed unmatched. This CDR3 spans 14 amino acids. Germline CDR1 is SGHTA and CDR2 is FQGNSA.

The chain couples TRBV5-1 to TRBJ1-2; 10 bases are a match to TRBD1. V shed 4 bases, J shed 8 bases, and the junction held 5 bases outside the gene matches. Germline V gene data show CDR1 as SGHRS and CDR2 as YFSETQ. The CDR3 covers 13 residues. This CDR3 reads CASSGDRGWGYTF. As DNA, the CDR3 is TGCGCCAGCAGCGGGGACAGGGGTTGGGGCTACACCTTC.

The chain uses TRBV7-9 and TRBJ2-7; 8 bases line up with TRBD1. The germline V gene encodes CDR1 SEHNR and CDR2 FQNEAQ (reference sequence). The CDR3 spans 15 residues. Trimming removed 4 bases from V and 3 bases from J; junction bases left unmatched: 8. CDR3 in DNA: TGTGCCAGCAGCTCTAGGGACAGGCTAGGCTACGAGCAGTACTTC. Translating it yields CASSSRDRLGYEQYF.

The CDR3 nucleotides read TGTGCCAGCTCACCGGGCAGGGACGAGCAGTACTTC. Protein product: CASSPGRDEQYF. The V and J genes are TRBV18 and TRBJ2-7; TRBD1 might be the D (5 bases). Germline CDR1 KGHSH, CDR2 LQKENI. The CDR3 has 12 residues. Trimming took 3 bases from V and 5 from J, leaving 8 bases between them. Combining the CDR3 with reference TRBV18 and TRBJ2-7 gives the whole variable domain NAGVMQNPRHLVRRRGQEARLRCSPMKGHSHVYWYRQLPEEGLKFMVYLQKENIIDESGMPKERFSAEFPKEGPSILRIQQVVRGDSAAYFCASSPGRDEQYFGPGTRLTVT.

The V and J genes are TRBV18 and TRBJ2-3, with 10 bases aligning to TRBD2. In germline, CDR1 is KGHSH, CDR2 LQKENI. V trimming: 3 bases; J trimming: 1 base; junction bases outside the gene matches: 1. The CDR3 consists of 15 residues. CDR3 bases: TGTGCCAGCTCACCCCTAGCGGGGGGCACAGATACGCAGTATTTT. It codes for CASSPLAGGTDTQYF.

The rearrangement joins TRBV7-6 to TRBJ2-7; 7 bases match TRBD2. The CDR3 contains 15 residues. Germline trimming cut 1 base from V and 7 bases from J; bases unmatched to any gene: 10. Looked up from germline, CDR1 is SGHVS and CDR2 is FNYEAQ. CDR3 protein: CASSLEAGAPGEQYF. DNA for the CDR3: TGTGCCAGCAGCTTAGAGGCGGGAGCCCCTGGGGAGCAGTACTTC.

The chain combines TRBV7-2 with TRBJ1-2; perhaps TRBD1 as D (5 bases). V was clipped by 5 bases and J by 9 bases, with 13 bases between them. The V gene's germline CDR1 is SGHTA and CDR2 FQGNSA. This CDR3 comprises 12 residues. CDR3 DNA: TGTGCCAGCAGCCTAGAGCGGGGGAGCTACACCTTC. Translated: CASSLERGSYTF.

This clone has only one observation. The chain has TRBV5-5 and TRBJ2-1; TRBD1 matches 7 bases. The length of the CDR3 is 15 residues. The V and J ends lost 0 bases and 6 bases, in that order; junction bases with no gene match: 6. Per germline, CDR1 SGHKS and CDR2 YYEKEE (reference sequence). CDR3 residues: CASSLEGQIFNEQFF. The CDR3 DNA follows: TGTGCCAGCAGCTTGGAGGGACAGATTTTCAATGAGCAGTTCTTC.

J is TRBJ2-2 and V is TRBV6-1; 9 nucleotides align to TRBD1. The CDR3 is 14 residues long. Germline CDR1 MNHNS, CDR2 SASEGT. Trimming took 5 bases from V and 5 from J; bases not matched to a gene: 3. CDR3 DNA: TGTGCCAGCAGTAGGGACAGGGCAACCGGGGAGCTGTTTTTT. Translated: CASSRDRATGELFF.

The chain links TRBV6-1 to TRBJ1-5, with D possibly matching TRBD1 (5 bases). The CDR3 consists of 14 residues. Germline CDR1 is MNHNS and CDR2 is SASEGT. The ends were cut back, 8 bases at V and 6 bases at J, with 17 bases in the middle. CDR3 sequence: CASVGQKGRQPQHF. The CDR3, as DNA: TGTGCCAGCGTGGGGCAGAAAGGACGTCAGCCCCAGCATTTT.

The V and J genes are TRBV18 and TRBJ2-3; D is uncertain. The length of the CDR3 is 14 residues. CDR1 is KGHSH and CDR2 is LQKENI in the germline V gene. V lost 3 bases and J 5 bases, leaving 12 bases between the germline ends. The DNA for the CDR3 is TGTGCCAGCTCACCGAACGTAAGAGGAGATACGCAGTATTTT. This sequence encodes CASSPNVRGDTQYF.

The count of this clone is one. The rearrangement links TRBV7-2 to TRBJ2-7, with 12 bases lining up with TRBD1. With 7 bases clipped from V and 5 bases from J, the junction kept 9 bases outside the gene matches. This CDR3 is built from 15 residues. Germline assignment: CDR1 SGHTA and CDR2 FQGNSA. This CDR3 reads CASIPSGTGGNEQYF. The CDR3 bases are TGTGCCAGCATCCCATCCGGGACAGGGGGCAACGAGCAGTACTTC. Full variable domain (outside the CDR3, taken from reference TRBV7-2 and TRBJ2-7): GAGVSQSPSNKVTEKGKDVELRCDPISGHTALYWYRQSLGQGLEFLIYFQGNSAPDKSGLPSDRFSAERTGGSVSTLTIQRTQQEDSAVYLCASIPSGTGGNEQYFGPGTRLTVT.

V is TRBV9 and J is TRBJ2-7; D is perhaps TRBD1 (5 bases). Germline CDR1 is SGDLS and CDR2 is YYNGEE. V was clipped by 0 bases and J by 1 base, with 8 bases between them. The CDR3 sequence is 14 residues long. The CDR3 region is CASSVAGASYEQYF. CDR3 bases: TGTGCCAGCAGCGTAGCTGGGGCGTCCTACGAGCAGTACTTC.